This T cell receptor beta chain was observed in a study of long-term antiretroviral therapy in people with HIV. Study-wide findings and caveats: Although diversity increased after ART, it remained lower than in transplant donor controls.

HIV-positive participants all received treatment in the United States. The assay used was immunoSEQ (version v3.0), run at survey level. Using immunoSEQ multiplex PCR, the repertoire was profiled, and TCRdb retains in-frame clones only, with some absent. The data show around 36,000 clones, around 79% seen once. Comments on this clone: Its target is unknown.

The V and J ends lost 4 bases and 0 bases respectively, with 12 bases between them. CDR1 and CDR2 (germline): MNHEY, SMNVEV (reference sequence). The CDR3 is 15 amino acids. The rearrangement uses TRBV27 and TRBJ1-1, with D unresolved. The source is a man aged 45-65 years with HIV. The sample in question was unsorted PBMCs, obtained 3 years after starting antiretroviral therapy. The CDR3 loop is CASSSNARLNTEAFF. The CDR3 DNA reads as TGTGCCAGCAGTTCCAACGCGAGGTTGAACACTGAAGCTTTCTTT.